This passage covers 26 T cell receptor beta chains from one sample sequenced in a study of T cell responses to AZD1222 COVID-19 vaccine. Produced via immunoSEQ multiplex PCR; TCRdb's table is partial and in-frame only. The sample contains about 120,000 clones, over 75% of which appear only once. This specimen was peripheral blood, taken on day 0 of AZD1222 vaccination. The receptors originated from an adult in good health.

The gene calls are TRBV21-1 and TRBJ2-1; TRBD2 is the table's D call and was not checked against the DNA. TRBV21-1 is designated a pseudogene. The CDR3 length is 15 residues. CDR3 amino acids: CASSKLRGRRYEQFF. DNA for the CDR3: TGTGCCAGCAGCAAACTTCGCGGGAGGCGGTATGAGCAGTTCTTC.

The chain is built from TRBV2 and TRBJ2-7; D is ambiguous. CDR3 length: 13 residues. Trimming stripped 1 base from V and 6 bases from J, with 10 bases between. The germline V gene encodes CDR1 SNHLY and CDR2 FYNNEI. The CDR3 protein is CASSEVVGSEQYF. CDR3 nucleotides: TGTGCCAGCAGTGAAGTGGTAGGATCCGAGCAGTACTTC.

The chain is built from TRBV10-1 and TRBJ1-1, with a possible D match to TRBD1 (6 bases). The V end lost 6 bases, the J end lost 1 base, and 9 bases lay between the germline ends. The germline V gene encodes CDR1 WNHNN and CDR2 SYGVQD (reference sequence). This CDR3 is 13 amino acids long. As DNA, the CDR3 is TGCGCCAGCAGCGGCAGGGGGAACACTGAAGCTTTCTTT. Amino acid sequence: CASSGRGNTEAFF.

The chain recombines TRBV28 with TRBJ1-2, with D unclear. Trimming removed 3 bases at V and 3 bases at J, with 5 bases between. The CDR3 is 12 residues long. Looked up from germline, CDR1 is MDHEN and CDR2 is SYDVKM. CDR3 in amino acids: CASSFRDYGYTF. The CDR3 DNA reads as TGTGCCAGCAGTTTCCGGGACTATGGCTACACCTTC.

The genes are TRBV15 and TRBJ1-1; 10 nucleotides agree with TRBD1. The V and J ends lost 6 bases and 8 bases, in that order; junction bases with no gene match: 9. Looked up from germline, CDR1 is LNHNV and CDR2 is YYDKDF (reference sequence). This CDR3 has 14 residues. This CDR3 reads CATSFLRTGGEAFF. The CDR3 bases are TGTGCCACCAGTTTTCTTAGGACAGGGGGAGAAGCTTTCTTT.

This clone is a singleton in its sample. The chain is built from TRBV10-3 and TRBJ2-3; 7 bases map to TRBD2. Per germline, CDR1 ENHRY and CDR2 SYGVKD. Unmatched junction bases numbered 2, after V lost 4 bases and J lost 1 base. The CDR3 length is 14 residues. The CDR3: CAISGLAGTDTQYF. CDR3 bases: TGTGCCATCAGTGGGCTAGCGGGCACAGATACGCAGTATTTT.

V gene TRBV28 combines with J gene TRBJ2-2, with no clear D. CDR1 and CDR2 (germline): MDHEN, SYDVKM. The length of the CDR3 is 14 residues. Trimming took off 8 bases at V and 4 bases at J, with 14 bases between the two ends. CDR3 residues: CASLYRISTGELFF. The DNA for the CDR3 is TGTGCCAGCCTTTACAGAATATCCACCGGGGAGCTGTTTTTT.

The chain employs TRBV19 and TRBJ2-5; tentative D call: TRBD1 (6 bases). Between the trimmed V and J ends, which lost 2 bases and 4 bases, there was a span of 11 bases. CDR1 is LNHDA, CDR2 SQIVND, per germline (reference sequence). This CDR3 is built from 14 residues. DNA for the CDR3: TGTGCCAGTAGTATACCAAACAGGGTAGAGACCCAGTACTTC. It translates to CASSIPNRVETQYF.

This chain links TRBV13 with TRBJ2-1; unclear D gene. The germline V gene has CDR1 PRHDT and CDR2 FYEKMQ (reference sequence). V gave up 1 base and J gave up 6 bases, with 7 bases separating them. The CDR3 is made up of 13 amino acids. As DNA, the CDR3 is TGTGCCAGCAGCTTAGTTGTAGGCAATGAGCAGTTCTTC. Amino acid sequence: CASSLVVGNEQFF. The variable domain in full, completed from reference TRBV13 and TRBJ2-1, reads AAGVIQSPRHLIKEKRETATLKCYPIPRHDTVYWYQQGPGQDPQFLISFYEKMQSDKGSIPDRFSAQQFSDYHSELNMSSLELGDSALYFCASSLVVGNEQFFGPGTRLTVL.

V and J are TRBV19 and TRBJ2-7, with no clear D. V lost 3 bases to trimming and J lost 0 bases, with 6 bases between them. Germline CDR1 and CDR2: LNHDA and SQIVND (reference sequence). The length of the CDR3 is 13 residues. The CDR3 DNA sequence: TGTGCCAGTAGTATGTCGGCCTCCTACGAGCAGTACTTC. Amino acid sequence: CASSMSASYEQYF.

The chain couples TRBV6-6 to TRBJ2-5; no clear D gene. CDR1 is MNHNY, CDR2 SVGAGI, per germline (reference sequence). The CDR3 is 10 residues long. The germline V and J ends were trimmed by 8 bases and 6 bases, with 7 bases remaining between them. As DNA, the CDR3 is TGTGCCAGCGGCCCCCAGACCCAGTACTTC. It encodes CASGPQTQYF.

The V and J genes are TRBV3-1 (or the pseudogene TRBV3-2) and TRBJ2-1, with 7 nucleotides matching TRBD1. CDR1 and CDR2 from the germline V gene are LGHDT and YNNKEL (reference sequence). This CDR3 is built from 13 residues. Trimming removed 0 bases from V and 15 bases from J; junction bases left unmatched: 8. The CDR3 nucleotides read TGTGCCAGCAGCCAAGACGGGGACAGCTCAAGGTTCTTC. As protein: CASSQDGDSSRFF.

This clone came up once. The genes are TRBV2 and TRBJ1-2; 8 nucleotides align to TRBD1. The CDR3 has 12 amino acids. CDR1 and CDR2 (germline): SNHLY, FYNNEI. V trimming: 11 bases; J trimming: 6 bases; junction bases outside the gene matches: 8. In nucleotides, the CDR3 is TGTGCCGACCCGGGACAGGCAGATGGCTACACCTTC. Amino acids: CADPGQADGYTF.

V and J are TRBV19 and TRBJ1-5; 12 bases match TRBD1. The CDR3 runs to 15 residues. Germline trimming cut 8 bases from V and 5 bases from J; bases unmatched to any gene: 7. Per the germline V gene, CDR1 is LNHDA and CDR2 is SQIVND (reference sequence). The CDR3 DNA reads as TGTGCCAGTCGGGACAGGGGGCGATCAGATCAGCCCCAGCATTTT. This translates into CASRDRGRSDQPQHF.

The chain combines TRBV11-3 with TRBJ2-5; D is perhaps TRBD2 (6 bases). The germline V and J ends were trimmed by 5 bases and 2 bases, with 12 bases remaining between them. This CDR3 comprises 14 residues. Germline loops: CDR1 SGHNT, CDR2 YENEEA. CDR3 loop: CASSPRTTQETQYF. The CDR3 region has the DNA TGTGCCAGCAGCCCGCGGACTACTCAAGAGACCCAGTACTTC.

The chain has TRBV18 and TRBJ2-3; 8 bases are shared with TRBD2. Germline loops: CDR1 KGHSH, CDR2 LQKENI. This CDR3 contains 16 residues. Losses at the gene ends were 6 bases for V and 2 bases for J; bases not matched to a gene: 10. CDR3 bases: TGTGCCAGCTCCCCCAGGAGCGGGGGTAACACAGATACGCAGTATTTT. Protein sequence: CASSPRSGGNTDTQYF.

The CDR3 loop is CASSLSGAGSTEAFF. The CDR3 DNA reads as TGCGCCAGCAGCTTGTCAGGGGCTGGGAGCACTGAAGCTTTCTTT. The chain has TRBV5-1 and TRBJ1-1; perhaps TRBD1 as D (6 bases). The CDR3 spans 15 residues. Deletions cut 1 base from V and 4 bases from J, with 14 bases between. Germline V gene sequence: CDR1 SGHRS, CDR2 YFSETQ. Full variable domain (remainder filled in from reference TRBV5-1 and TRBJ1-1): KAGVTQTPRYLIKTRGQQVTLSCSPISGHRSVSWYQQTPGQGLQFLFEYFSETQRNKGNFPGRFSGRQFSNSRSEMNVSTLELGDSALYLCASSLSGAGSTEAFFGQGTRLTVV.

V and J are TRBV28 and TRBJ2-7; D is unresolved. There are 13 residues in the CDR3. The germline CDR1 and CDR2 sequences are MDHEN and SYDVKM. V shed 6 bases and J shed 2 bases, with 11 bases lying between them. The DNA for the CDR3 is TGTGCCAGCAGCCCTTTTAGGACCTACGAGCAGTACTTC. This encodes CASSPFRTYEQYF. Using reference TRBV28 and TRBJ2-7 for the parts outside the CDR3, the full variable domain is DVKVTQSSRYLVKRTGEKVFLECVQDMDHENMFWYRQDPGLGLRLIYFSYDVKMKEKGDIPEGYSVSREKKERFSLILESASTNQTSMYLCASSPFRTYEQYFGPGTRLTVT.

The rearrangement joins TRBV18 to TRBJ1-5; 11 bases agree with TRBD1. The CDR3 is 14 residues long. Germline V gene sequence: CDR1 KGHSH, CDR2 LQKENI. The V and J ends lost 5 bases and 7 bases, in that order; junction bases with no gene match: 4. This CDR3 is CASSGQGADQPQHF. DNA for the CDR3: TGTGCCAGCTCAGGACAGGGGGCGGACCAGCCCCAGCATTTT.

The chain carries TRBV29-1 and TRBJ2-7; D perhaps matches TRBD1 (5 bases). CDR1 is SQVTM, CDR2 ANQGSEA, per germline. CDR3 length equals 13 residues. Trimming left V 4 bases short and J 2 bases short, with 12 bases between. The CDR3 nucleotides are TGCAGCGTTGTACCCTCAGGGCCCTACGAGCAGTACTTC. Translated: CSVVPSGPYEQYF.

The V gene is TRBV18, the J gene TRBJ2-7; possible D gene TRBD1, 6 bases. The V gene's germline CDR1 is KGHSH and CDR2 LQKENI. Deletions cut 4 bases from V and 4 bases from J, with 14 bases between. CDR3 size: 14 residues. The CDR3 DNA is TGTGCCAGCTCACTGAACAGGGCTAATTACGAGCAGTACTTC. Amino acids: CASSLNRANYEQYF.

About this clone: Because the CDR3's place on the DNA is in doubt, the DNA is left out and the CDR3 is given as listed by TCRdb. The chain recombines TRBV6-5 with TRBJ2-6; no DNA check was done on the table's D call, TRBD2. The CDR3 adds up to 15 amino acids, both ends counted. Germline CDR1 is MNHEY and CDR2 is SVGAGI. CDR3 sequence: CASSSSGSGANVLTF.

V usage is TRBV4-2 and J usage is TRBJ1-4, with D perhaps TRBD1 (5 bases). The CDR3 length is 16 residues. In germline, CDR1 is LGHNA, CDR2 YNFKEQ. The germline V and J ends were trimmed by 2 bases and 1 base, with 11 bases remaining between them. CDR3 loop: CASSQSPGGTNEKLFF. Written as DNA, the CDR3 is TGTGCCAGCAGCCAATCCCCCGGGGGAACTAATGAAAAACTGTTTTTT.

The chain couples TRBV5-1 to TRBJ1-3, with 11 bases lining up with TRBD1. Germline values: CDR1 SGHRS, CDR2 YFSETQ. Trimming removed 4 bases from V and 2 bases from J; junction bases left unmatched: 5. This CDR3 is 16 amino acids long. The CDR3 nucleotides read TGCGCCAGCAGCGGCGGGACAGGGGGACCTGGAAACACCATATATTTT. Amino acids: CASSGGTGGPGNTIYF.

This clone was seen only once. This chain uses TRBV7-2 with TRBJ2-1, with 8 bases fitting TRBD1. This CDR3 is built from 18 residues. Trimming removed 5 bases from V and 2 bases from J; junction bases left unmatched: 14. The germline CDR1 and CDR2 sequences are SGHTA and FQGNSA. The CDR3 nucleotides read TGTGCCAGCAGCCCAGGCTATAATCCGGGACAGGCCTACAATGAGCAGTTCTTC. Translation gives CASSPGYNPGQAYNEQFF.

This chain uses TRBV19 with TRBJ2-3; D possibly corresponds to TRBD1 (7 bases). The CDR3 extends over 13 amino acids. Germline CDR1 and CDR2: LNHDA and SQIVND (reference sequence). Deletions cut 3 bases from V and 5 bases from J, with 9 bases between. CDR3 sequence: CASSIQGGDTQYF. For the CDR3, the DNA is TGTGCCAGTAGTATCCAGGGGGGAGATACGCAGTATTTT.